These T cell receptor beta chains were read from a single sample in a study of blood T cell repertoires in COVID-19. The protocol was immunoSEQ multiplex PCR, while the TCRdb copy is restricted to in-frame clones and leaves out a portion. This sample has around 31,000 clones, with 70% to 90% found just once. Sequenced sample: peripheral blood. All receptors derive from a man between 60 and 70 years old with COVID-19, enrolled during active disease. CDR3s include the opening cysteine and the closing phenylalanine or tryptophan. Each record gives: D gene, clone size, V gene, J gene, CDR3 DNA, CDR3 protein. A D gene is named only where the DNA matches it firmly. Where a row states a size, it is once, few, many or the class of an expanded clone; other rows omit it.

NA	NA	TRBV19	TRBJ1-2	TGTGCCAGTATCGGGGGACCTAGCGGCTACACCTTC	CASIGGPSGYTF
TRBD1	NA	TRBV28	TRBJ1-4	TGTGCCAGCAGTTTAACAGGGGCAAGGGAAAAACTGTTTTTT	CASSLTGAREKLFF
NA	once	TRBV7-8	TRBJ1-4	TGTGCCAGCAGCCCCGCGGGCCGCCCGTTGGAAAAACTGTTTTTT	CASSPAGRPLEKLFF
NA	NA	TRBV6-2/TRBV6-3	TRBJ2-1	TGTGCCAGCAGTCCCGTCGTGGTCGGTGAGCAGTTCTTC	CASSPVVVGEQFF
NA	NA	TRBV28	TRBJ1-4	TGTGCCAGCAGTTTACTGCGACAGAGAGAAAAACTGTTTTTT	CASSLLRQREKLFF
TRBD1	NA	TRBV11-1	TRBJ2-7	TGTGCCAGCAGCTTACCGGGACAGGCCTCCTACGAGCAGTACTTC	CASSLPGQASYEQYF
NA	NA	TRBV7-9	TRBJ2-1	TGTGCCAGCAGCTCCCCGGGCAATGAGCAGTTCTTC	CASSSPGNEQFF
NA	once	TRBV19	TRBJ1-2	TGTGCCAGTACCCGGGGAAGTGGCTACACCTTC	CASTRGSGYTF
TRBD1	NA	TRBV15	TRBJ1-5	TGTGCCACCAGTGGGGGGACAGGGAACTATCAGCCCCAGCATTTT	CATSGGTGNYQPQHF
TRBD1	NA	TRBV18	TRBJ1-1	TGTGCCAGCTCACCCAGGACAGGGCCCCTCTCTGAAGCTTTCTTT	CASSPRTGPLSEAFF
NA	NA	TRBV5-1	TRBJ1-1	TGCGCCAGCAGCACGTCGGGAAATGAAGCTTTCTTT	CASSTSGNEAFF
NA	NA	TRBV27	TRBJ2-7	TGTGCCAGCAGTGGCCTCTCCTACGAGCAGTACTTC	CASSGLSYEQYF
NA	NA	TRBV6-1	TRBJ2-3	TGTGCCAGCAGTGAAGCGGGGCAAACAGATACGCAGTATTTT	CASSEAGQTDTQYF
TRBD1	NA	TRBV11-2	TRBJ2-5	TGTGCCAGCAGCCCAGGGACAGGGGACGGAGAGACCCAGTACTTC	CASSPGTGDGETQYF
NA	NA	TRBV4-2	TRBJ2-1	TGTGCCAGCAGTCGCACCCGGGGGAACAATGAGCAGTTCTTC	CASSRTRGNNEQFF
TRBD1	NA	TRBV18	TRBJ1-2	TGTGCCAGCTCACGGACAGGGGATGGGGGCTACACCTTC	CASSRTGDGGYTF
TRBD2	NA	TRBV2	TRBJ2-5	TGTGCCACGACCTCTAGCGGCCAACCCCAAGAGACCCAGTACTTC	CATTSSGQPQETQYF
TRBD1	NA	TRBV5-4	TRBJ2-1	TGTGCCAGCAGCTTGGGGGGACAGGGGGCGCGCGATGAGCAGTTCTTC	CASSLGGQGARDEQFF
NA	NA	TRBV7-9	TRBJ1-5	TGTGCCAGCAGCTTATTAAGTGCGGATCAGCCCCAGCATTTT	CASSLLSADQPQHF
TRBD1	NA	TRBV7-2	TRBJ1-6	TGTGCCAGCAGCTTGCGGGGTGGGACAGGGAATTCACCCCTCCACTTT	CASSLRGGTGNSPLHF
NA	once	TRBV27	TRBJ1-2	TGTGCCAGCAGTTGGACAGCAGCTAACTATGGCTACACCTTC	CASSWTAANYGYTF
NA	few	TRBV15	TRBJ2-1	TGTGCCACCTCAGCGGGCCAGCTGCGATACAATGAGCAGTTCTTC	CATSAGQLRYNEQFF
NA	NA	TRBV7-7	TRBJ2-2	TGTGCCAGCAGCTTAGGGCTAGGGGCCGGGGAGCTGTTTTTT	CASSLGLGAGELFF
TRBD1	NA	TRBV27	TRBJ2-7	TGTGCCAGGGGACAGGGATGCCACGAGCAGTACTTC	CARGQGCHEQYF
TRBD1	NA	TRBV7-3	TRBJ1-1	TGTGCCAGCAGCTCCGGGACAGGCGGCACTGAAGCTTTCTTT	CASSSGTGGTEAFF
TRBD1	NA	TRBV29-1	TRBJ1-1	TGCAGCGTTGAAGGTGGACAGGGGGCTATGAACACTGAAGCTTTCTTT	CSVEGGQGAMNTEAFF
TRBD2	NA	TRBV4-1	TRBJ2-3	TGCGCCAGCAGCCCCCAAGGGACTAGCGGGAGATTAGATACGCAGTATTTT	CASSPQGTSGRLDTQYF
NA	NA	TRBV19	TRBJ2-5	TGTGCCAGCACCCCGTCCGGGATAGGTTCAGTGGGAGAGACCCAGTACTTC	CASTPSGIGSVGETQYF
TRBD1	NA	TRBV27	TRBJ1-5	TGTGCCAGCAGTTCTGGACAGGGTGGCCAGCCCCAGCATTTT	CASSSGQGGQPQHF
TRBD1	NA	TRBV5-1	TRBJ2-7	TGCGCCAGCAGCTCTGGACAGGGGAGGTCCTACGAGCAGTACTTC	CASSSGQGRSYEQYF
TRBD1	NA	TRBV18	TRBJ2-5	TGTGCCAGCACCAGGGGACAGGGGGCCATAGAGACCCAGTACTTC	CASTRGQGAIETQYF
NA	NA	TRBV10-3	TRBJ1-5	TGTGCCATCAGTGTTGGACAAGACAATCAGCCCCAGCATTTT	CAISVGQDNQPQHF
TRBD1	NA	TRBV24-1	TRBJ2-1	TGTGCCACCAGTGACCCGGACAGGGGTATTGATGAGCAGTTCTTC	CATSDPDRGIDEQFF
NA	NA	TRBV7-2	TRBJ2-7	TGTGCCAGCAGCCCGTATGCGAGCGAGCAGTACTTC	CASSPYASEQYF
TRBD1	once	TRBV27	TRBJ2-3	TGTGCCAGCAGTTCCCCCGGGACAGGGCTCACAGATACGCAGTATTTT	CASSSPGTGLTDTQYF
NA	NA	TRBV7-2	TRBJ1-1	TGTGCCAGCAGCTTAGTGGGATTCGGCAGGGCGCACACTGAAGCTTTCTTT	CASSLVGFGRAHTEAFF
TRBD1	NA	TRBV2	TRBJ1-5	TGTGCCAGCAGTCAGGGGGCAAGCAATCAGCCCCAGCATTTT	CASSQGASNQPQHF
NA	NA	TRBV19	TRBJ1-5	TGTGCCAGTGGGCAGGGGAATCAGCCCCAGCATTTT	CASGQGNQPQHF
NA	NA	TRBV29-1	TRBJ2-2	TGCAGCGTTGAACGGAACACCGGGGAGCTGTTTTTT	CSVERNTGELFF
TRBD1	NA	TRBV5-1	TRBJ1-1	TGCGCCAGCAGCTTCGGGACAGTGAACACTGAAGCTTTCTTT	CASSFGTVNTEAFF
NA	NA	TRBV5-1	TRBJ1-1	TGCGCCAGCAGCTTAACAGAAGGGGCCACTGAAGCTTTCTTT	CASSLTEGATEAFF
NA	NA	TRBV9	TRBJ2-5	TGTGCCAGCAGCGAGGGACTTCTCCAAGAGACCCAGTACTTC	CASSEGLLQETQYF
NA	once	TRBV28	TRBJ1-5	TGTGCCAGCAGTGTGACAGGTAGCAATCAGCCCCAGCATTTT	CASSVTGSNQPQHF
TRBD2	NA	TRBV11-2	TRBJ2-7	TGTGCCAGCAGCGAGCTAGCGGGAGGACCCTACGAGCAGTACTTC	CASSELAGGPYEQYF
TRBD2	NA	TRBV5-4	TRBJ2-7	TGTGCCAGCAGCCGAGAACTAGCGGGAGAGGGTGAGCAGTACTTC	CASSRELAGEGEQYF
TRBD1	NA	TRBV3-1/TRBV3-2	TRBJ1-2	TGTGCCAGCAGCCAAGGCCCTCCGGGACAGGGCTATGGCTACACCTTC	CASSQGPPGQGYGYTF
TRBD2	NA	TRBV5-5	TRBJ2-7	TGTGCCAGCAGCTTAAGGACTAGCGTCTTCTACGAGCAGTACTTC	CASSLRTSVFYEQYF
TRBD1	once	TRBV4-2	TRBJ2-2	TGTGCCAGCAGCAGGACAGGGGGCGGCACCGGGGAGCTGTTTTTT	CASSRTGGGTGELFF
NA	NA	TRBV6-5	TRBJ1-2	TGTGCCAGCAGCCTTCAGGAGGGGAGCTATGGCTACACCTTC	CASSLQEGSYGYTF
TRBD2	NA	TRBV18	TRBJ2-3	TGTGCCAGCTCACCGCGGGGGGACTATTTAGGAGATACGCAGTATTTT	CASSPRGDYLGDTQYF
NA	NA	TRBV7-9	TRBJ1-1	TGTGCCAGCAGCTTGCCGGGTAGCACTGAAGCTTTCTTT	CASSLPGSTEAFF
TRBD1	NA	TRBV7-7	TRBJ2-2	TGTGCTAGCAGGTCCGGGACAGCGAACACCGGGGAGCTGTTTTTT	CASRSGTANTGELFF
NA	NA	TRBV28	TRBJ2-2	TGTGCCAGCAGTTTAGCCCAGGCGGGATGGAACACCGGGGAGCTGTTTTTT	CASSLAQAGWNTGELFF
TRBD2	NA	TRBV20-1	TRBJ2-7	TGCAGTGCTAGTCCCCGCGGGAGCTTCAACGAGCAGTACTTC	CSASPRGSFNEQYF